The present TCR beta chain was sequenced within a study of CD8 T cells in Susac syndrome. About this clonotype: The antigen is undetermined.

From blood CD8+ and CD4+ T cells, the TCR beta chain was sequenced. Purification of the CD8+ and CD4+ T cells relied on negative isolation, and TEMRA cells underwent FACS enrichment. General observations from the study: The authors acknowledged that the study's TCR sequencing and HLA analysis involved relatively few individuals.

The CDR3 extends over 14 amino acids. The V gene end was trimmed by 3 bases and the J gene end by 2 bases; junction bases not matched to a gene: 3. Random-hexamer reverse transcription was applied to 0.5 to 1 ug RNA. The authors amplified TCR beta CDR3 across 54 Vbeta and 13 Jbeta using immunoSEQ multiplex PCR. Each CDR3 protein is one row after TCRdb ran MiXCR on the immunoSEQ multiplex PCR reads. The repertoire consists of about 180,000 distinct CDR3 sequences, with around 96% occurring once and the leading ten covering around 0.16%. The chain links TRBV12-3 or TRBV12-4 to TRBJ2-7, with 8 positions matching TRBD2. What was sequenced was CD8+ T cells from PBMCs. The TCR sequence derives from a human donor with multiple sclerosis. CDR3 in DNA: TGTGCCAGCAGTTTTTACGGGAGGGCCTACGAGCAGTACTTC. Amino acid sequence: CASSFYGRAYEQYF.